Each of the 23 T cell receptor beta chains below was sequenced from the same sample in a study of shared clonotypes between healthy human individuals. TCRdb keeps only in-frame clones here, not all; method: immunoSEQ multiplex PCR. The table lists over a million clones, under 80% of them singletons, with approximately 1.5% in the top ten. Sample: memory CD4+ T cells sorted from blood. Stated subset: CD45RA-negative fraction. All receptors come from a man younger than 35 in good health.

V gene TRBV11-3 combines with J gene TRBJ2-4; D is undetermined. CDR1 SGHNT and CDR2 YENEEA come from the germline V gene. V was shortened by 0 bases and J by 0 bases, with 21 bases between the two germline ends. The CDR3 loop spans 20 amino acids. The DNA for the CDR3 is TGTGCCAGCAGCTTAGATGGTCGCGGTTACTTACCCTTAGCCAAAAACATTCAGTACTTC. Residues: CASSLDGRGYLPLAKNIQYF. Drawing the rest from reference TRBV11-3 and TRBJ2-4, the complete variable domain is EAGVVQSPRYKIIEKKQPVAFWCNPISGHNTLYWYLQNLGQGPELLIRYENEEAVDDSQLPKDRFSAERLKGVDSTLKIQPAELGDSAVYLCASSLDGRGYLPLAKNIQYFGAGTRLSVL.

The chain links TRBV4-3 to TRBJ2-1; D might be TRBD1 (5 bases). The V gene lost 3 bases and the J gene lost 6 bases, with 12 bases spanning the gap. The V gene's germline CDR1 is LGHNA and CDR2 YSLEER. The CDR3 covers 14 residues. CDR3 nucleotides: TGCGCCAGCAGCCAGATGACAGTTGGCAATGAGCAGTTCTTC. As protein: CASSQMTVGNEQFF.

CDR3 coding DNA: TGTGCCAGTAGTATATTAAACAGGGGGAAAGATGGCTACACCTTC. Residues: CASSILNRGKDGYTF. The J gene is TRBJ1-2, the V gene TRBV19; TRBD1 aligns across 8 bases. Unmatched junction bases numbered 8, after V lost 2 bases and J lost 6 bases. Germline loops: CDR1 LNHDA, CDR2 SQIVND (reference sequence). CDR3 size: 15 residues.

Note on this clone: With only one base between it and a far larger clone, this is likely a read error. The chain is built from TRBV5-6 and TRBJ2-7; TRBD1 is a possible D gene (5 bases). Germline V CDR1 and CDR2: SGHDT, YYEEEE. V was shortened by 0 bases and J by 3 bases, with 7 bases between the two germline ends. The CDR3 totals 13 residues. This chain's CDR3 is CASSLGQNYEQYF. The CDR3 DNA reads as TGTGCCAGCAGCTTGGGACAGAACTACGAGCAGTACTTC.

This chain's CDR3 is CSVEARPTNEKLFF. In DNA, the CDR3 is TGCAGCGTTGAGGCCAGGCCAACTAATGAAAAACTGTTTTTT. The chain employs TRBV29-1 and TRBJ1-4; no reliable D call. The germline gives CDR1 SQVTM, CDR2 ANQGSEA. The CDR3 length is 14 residues. Deletions cut 3 bases from V and 0 bases from J, with 8 bases between.

This chain uses TRBV5-4 with TRBJ2-3; 10 bases fit TRBD2. This CDR3 has 16 residues. CDR1 is SGHNT, CDR2 YYREEE, per germline (reference sequence). Trimming cost V 3 bases and J 2 bases; bases outside gene matches: 6. DNA of the CDR3: TGTGCCAGCAGCTACTACCTAGCGGGGGTCACAGATACGCAGTATTTT. Encoded protein: CASSYYLAGVTDTQYF.

The J gene is TRBJ2-5, the V gene TRBV15; no definite D call. The CDR3 covers 15 residues. The V gene lost 0 bases and the J gene lost 4 bases, with 12 bases spanning the gap. The germline CDR1 and CDR2 sequences are LNHNV and YYDKDF (reference sequence). The CDR3 bases are TGTGCCACCAGCAGAGATGGACGGGTGCGAGAGACCCAGTACTTC. Translated: CATSRDGRVRETQYF.

The gene calls are TRBV11-2 and TRBJ2-3; TRBD1 matches at 7 bases. CDR3 length: 16 amino acids. Germline values: CDR1 SGHAT, CDR2 FQNNGV. With 6 bases clipped from V and 2 bases from J, the junction kept 11 bases outside the gene matches. DNA of the CDR3: TGTGCCAGCAGTTCCCAAGGGGGCCCTTTCACAGATACGCAGTATTTT. Translation gives CASSSQGGPFTDTQYF.

The rearrangement joins TRBV7-6 to TRBJ2-5, with 7 bases identical to TRBD2. V trimming: 2 bases; J trimming: 0 bases; junction bases outside the gene matches: 9. The CDR3 loop spans 17 amino acids. The germline CDR1 and CDR2 sequences are SGHVS and FNYEAQ. The CDR3 nucleotides are TGTGCCAGCAGCTTATCCGGCGGGGGAGTCTACCAAGAGACCCAGTACTTC. Its translation is CASSLSGGGVYQETQYF. Filled out from reference TRBV7-6 and TRBJ2-5, the complete variable domain reads GAGVSQSPRYKVTKRGQDVALRCDPISGHVSLYWYRQALGQGPEFLTYFNYEAQQDKSGLPNDRFSAERPEGSISTLTIQRTEQRDSAMYRCASSLSGGGVYQETQYFGPGTRLLVL.

As for this clone: Other DNA sequences of this sample code for an identical CDR3. The rearrangement uses TRBV5-6 and TRBJ1-3; D gene unclear. V was trimmed by 1 base and J by 4 bases, leaving 9 bases between them. The CDR3 consists of 14 residues. Germline CDR1 SGHDT, CDR2 YYEEEE. The DNA for the CDR3 is TGTGCCAGCAGCTTGAGAGGGCCAGGAAACACCATATATTTT. This gives the protein CASSLRGPGNTIYF.

This chain links TRBV27 with TRBJ2-5; the D gene could be TRBD1 or TRBD2 (5 bases each). There are 14 residues in the CDR3. The germline V gene encodes CDR1 MNHEY and CDR2 SMNVEV (reference sequence). V was shortened by 1 base and J by 4 bases, with 10 bases between the two germline ends. Here the CDR3 DNA reads TGTGCCAGCAGTTTATTCGGGGCGAGAGAGACCCAGTACTTC. This sequence encodes CASSLFGARETQYF.

DNA of the CDR3: TGCGCCAGCAGTTTTCTTTCTAGCGGGAGAGGAGAGACCCAGTACTTC. It translates to CASSFLSSGRGETQYF. The chain recombines TRBV5-1 with TRBJ2-5; 10 bases are shared with TRBD2. Germline values: CDR1 SGHRS, CDR2 YFSETQ. This CDR3 spans 16 amino acids. V gave up 5 bases and J gave up 4 bases; unmatched junction bases: 11.

The chain joins TRBV10-3 to TRBJ2-1; 7 nucleotides align to TRBD2. Per germline, CDR1 ENHRY and CDR2 SYGVKD. The CDR3 totals 14 residues. V was clipped by 8 bases and J by 3 bases; unmatched bases: 7. The CDR3 spells CAIDPSGDYNEQFF. Written as DNA, the CDR3 is TGTGCCATCGACCCTAGCGGAGACTACAATGAGCAGTTCTTC.

The CDR3 protein is CASSIDIGRSSNEKLFF. Here the CDR3 DNA reads TGTGCCAGTAGTATAGACATCGGACGGTCTTCTAATGAAAAACTGTTTTTT. The chain recombines TRBV19 with TRBJ1-4; D call uncertain. This CDR3 is built from 17 residues. CDR1 and CDR2 from the germline V gene are LNHDA and SQIVND (reference sequence). Trimming took 0 bases from V and 3 from J, leaving 14 bases between them.

This rearrangement joins TRBV28 to TRBJ1-5, with D perhaps matching TRBD1 (6 bases). The CDR3 is 13 residues long. Germline V lookup: CDR1 MDHEN, CDR2 SYDVKM. V was trimmed by 7 bases and J by 3 bases, leaving 10 bases between them. The CDR3 DNA follows: TGTGCCAGCAACAGGGACAACAATCAGCCCCAGCATTTT. It yields the protein CASNRDNNQPQHF.

V is TRBV7-9 and J is TRBJ2-7, with D tentatively TRBD2 (5 bases). The V end lost 5 bases, the J end lost 11 bases, and 16 bases lay between the germline ends. The CDR3 runs to 12 residues. Germline CDR1 SEHNR, CDR2 FQNEAQ (reference sequence). The CDR3 reads CASSPSSGRKYF. CDR3 bases: TGTGCCAGCAGCCCGTCCAGCGGTAGGAAGTACTTC.

This chain joins TRBV19 and TRBJ1-3; no definite D call. V lost 5 bases to trimming and J lost 2 bases, with 10 bases between them. From germline, CDR1 is LNHDA and CDR2 SQIVND (reference sequence). CDR3 length equals 14 residues. In nucleotides, the CDR3 is TGTGCCAGTAGTCGGAGGGATCCTGGAAACACCATATATTTT. Protein sequence: CASSRRDPGNTIYF.

The J gene is TRBJ1-2, the V gene TRBV6-4, with 9 bases fitting TRBD1. Trimming at V came to 1 base and at J to 1 base, leaving 4 bases not matched to a gene. Germline V gene sequence: CDR1 MRHNA, CDR2 SNTAGT. This CDR3 contains 16 residues. As DNA, the CDR3 is TGTGCCAGCAGTGACTTCGGGGGACAGGGTAACTATGGCTACACCTTC. As protein: CASSDFGGQGNYGYTF.

Comments on this clone: Other DNA sequences in the sample encode the same CDR3. This chain links TRBV10-3 with TRBJ2-5; 7 nucleotides line up with TRBD1. The CDR3 totals 12 residues. Trimming removed 10 bases from V and 1 base from J; junction bases left unmatched: 3. The germline V gene encodes CDR1 ENHRY and CDR2 SYGVKD. This CDR3 reads CATRQGQETQYF. Here the CDR3 DNA reads TGTGCCACTAGACAGGGCCAAGAGACCCAGTACTTC.

The chain combines TRBV7-2 with TRBJ2-7; D gene uncertain. Germline V gene sequence: CDR1 SGHTA, CDR2 FQGNSA. V lost 5 bases and J lost 2, with 13 bases in between. The CDR3 runs 14 residues. CDR3: CASSRGRPTYEQYF. The CDR3 DNA sequence: TGTGCCAGCAGCCGCGGACGTCCTACCTACGAGCAGTACTTC.

The chain couples TRBV19 to TRBJ1-1; D is unclear. V gave up 3 bases and J gave up 9 bases, with 11 bases separating them. CDR3 length: 12 amino acids. The V gene's germline CDR1 is LNHDA and CDR2 SQIVND (reference sequence). CDR3: CASSIGLGKAFF. The CDR3 coding sequence is TGTGCCAGTAGTATCGGTCTGGGGAAAGCTTTCTTT.

CDR3 bases: TGTGCCAGCAGTGAACGGGGGGCCAGAGATGAAAAACTGTTTTTT. Protein product: CASSERGARDEKLFF. The rearrangement links TRBV2 to TRBJ1-4; perhaps TRBD1 as D (6 bases). Germline V gene sequence: CDR1 SNHLY, CDR2 FYNNEI. The germline V and J ends were trimmed by 2 bases and 6 bases, with 13 bases remaining between them. The CDR3 runs 15 residues.

This rearrangement joins TRBV4-3 to TRBJ2-2; 10 bases map to TRBD2. The CDR3 contains 14 residues. The junction had 0 bases not matched to a gene; V was cut back by 6 bases and J by 2 bases. Per the germline V gene, CDR1 is LGHNA and CDR2 is YSLEER. CDR3 coding DNA: TGCGCCAGCAGACTAGCGGGAAACACCGGGGAGCTGTTTTTT. The encoded protein is CASRLAGNTGELFF.